This TCR beta chain derives from a study of lymphopenia after photon versus proton radiotherapy. General study results and limits: Relative stability marked proton patients; photon patients lost diversity and naive cells. Only patients who died were analyzed for survival; proton advantage is unproven. After the lymphocyte nadir, photon-treated repertoires showed oligoclonal expansion, especially of CD8+ Temra cells. Post-nadir TCR diversity decline inversely tracked overall survival among those who died.

Germline loops: CDR1 SNHLY, CDR2 FYNNEI. CDR3 length: 12 amino acids. V gave up 1 base and J gave up 3 bases, with 4 bases separating them. Concerning this clone: No antigen is known for it.

Only in-frame clones appear in the TCRdb table, and some are missing; sequencing was by immunoSEQ multiplex PCR. The sample records 20,000 to 25,000 clones, 80% to 95% being singletons. This sequence originates from a woman in her 70s with pancreatic cancer. Some clones in this sample may be carry-over from other donors' samples. The sample in question was peripheral blood, obtained from a patient treated with proton-based radiotherapy. The chain uses TRBV2 and TRBJ2-7; D ambiguous. Written as DNA, the CDR3 is TGTGCCAGCAGTGAAGGGCGCTACGAGCAGTACTTC. This codes for CASSEGRYEQYF.